This TCR beta chain was retrieved from a study of control samples from healthy donors and cancer patients. The germline gives CDR1 WSHSY, CDR2 SAAADI. The V and J ends lost 3 bases and 8 bases respectively, with 7 bases between them. This CDR3 spans 12 amino acids. TCRdb's table, derived via immunoSEQ multiplex PCR, lists solely in-frame clones and lacks some. The sample contains around 57,000 clones, approximately 90% of which appear only once. Material for sequencing was PBMCs. This chain connects TRBV10-2 to TRBJ1-4; the D is unclear. This clonotype was obtained from a man younger than 40 with colorectal cancer. CDR3 in DNA: TGCGCCAGCAGTGATACCGGAGAAAAACTGTTTTTT. This translates into CASSDTGEKLFF.